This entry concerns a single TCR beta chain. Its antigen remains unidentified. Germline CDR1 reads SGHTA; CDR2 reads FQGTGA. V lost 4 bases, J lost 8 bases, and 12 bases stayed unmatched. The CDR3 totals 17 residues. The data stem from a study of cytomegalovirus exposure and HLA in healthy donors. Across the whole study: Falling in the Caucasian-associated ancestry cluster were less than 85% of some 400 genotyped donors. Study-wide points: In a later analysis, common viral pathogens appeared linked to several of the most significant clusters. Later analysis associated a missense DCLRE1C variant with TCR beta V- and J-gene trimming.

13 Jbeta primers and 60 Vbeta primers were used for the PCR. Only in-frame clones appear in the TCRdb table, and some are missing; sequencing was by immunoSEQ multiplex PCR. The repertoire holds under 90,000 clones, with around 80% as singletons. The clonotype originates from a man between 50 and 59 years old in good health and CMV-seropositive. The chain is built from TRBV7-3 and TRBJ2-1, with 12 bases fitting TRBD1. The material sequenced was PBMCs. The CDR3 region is CASSSGPAGTGGYEQFF. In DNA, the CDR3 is TGTGCCAGCAGCTCTGGCCCCGCCGGGACAGGGGGCTATGAGCAGTTCTTC. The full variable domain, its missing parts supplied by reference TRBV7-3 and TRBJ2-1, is GAGVSQTPSNKVTEKGKYVELRCDPISGHTALYWYRQSLGQGPEFLIYFQGTGAADDSGLPNDRFFAVRPEGSVSTLKIQRTERGDSAVYLCASSSGPAGTGGYEQFFGPGTRLTVL.